A selection of T cell receptor beta chains follows, all from one sample in a study of identical twins. Via MiXCR, TCRdb re-called the 5' RACE reads, giving one row per CDR3 protein. Of a few hundred thousand distinct CDR3 sequences listed, roughly a tenth are singletons. Specimen: memory T cells sorted from blood. These TCRs come from a man in his forties or fifties in good health. CDR3s include the opening cysteine and the closing phenylalanine or tryptophan. Fields, in order: CDR3 length, J gene, V gene, clone size, D gene, CDR3 protein, CDR3 DNA. The D gene is left open where the match is weak. Clone size, where shown, is once, few, many, or a class for clones that have expanded.

16,TRBJ2-1,TRBV11-2,.,.,CASSLRGAGAGNEQFF,TGTGCCAGCAGCTTGAGGGGGGCAGGGGCCGGGAATGAGCAGTTCTTC
14,TRBJ2-1,TRBV5-1,many,TRBD2,CASRRTSGSDEQFF,TGCGCCAGCAGAAGGACTAGCGGGAGTGATGAGCAGTTCTTC
15,TRBJ2-1,TRBV9,.,TRBD2,CASSVPGTSVNEQFF,TGTGCCAGCAGCGTGCCCGGGACTAGCGTCAATGAGCAGTTCTTC
14,TRBJ1-2,TRBV5-5,.,.,CASSEEGTVYGYTF,TGTGCCAGCAGCGAAGAGGGTACAGTCTATGGCTACACCTTC
13,TRBJ2-7,TRBV19,.,.,CASSISGQVGQYF,TGTGCCAGTAGTATCTCTGGGCAGGTTGGGCAGTACTTC
15,TRBJ1-1,TRBV5-1,few,.,CASSFQMSMNTEAFF,.
17,TRBJ2-1,TRBV20-1,many,TRBD2,CSAQGLAGGRTYNEQFF,TGCAGTGCTCAAGGACTAGCGGGGGGGCGAACCTACAATGAGCAGTTCTTC
14,TRBJ2-7,TRBV5-1,many,.,CASSSSVGSYEQYF,TGCGCCAGCAGTTCATCGGTGGGGTCCTACGAGCAGTACTTC
15,TRBJ2-7,TRBV7-9,.,TRBD2,CASSPGTSGTNEQYF,TGTGCCAGCAGCCCAGGGACTAGCGGGACCAACGAGCAGTACTTC
15,TRBJ1-4,TRBV5-1,.,.,CASSFKGLTNEKLFF,TGCGCCAGCAGCTTTAAGGGCTTAACTAATGAAAAACTGTTTTTT
17,TRBJ2-1,TRBV6-5,.,TRBD2,CASSYSPSGGIYNEQFF,TGTGCCAGCAGTTACTCTCCTAGCGGGGGGATATACAATGAGCAGTTCTTC
15,TRBJ2-3,TRBV10-3,.,.,CAIRQGGTSTDTQYF,TGTGCCATCAGGCAGGGAGGTACTAGCACAGATACGCAGTATTTT
12,TRBJ1-2,TRBV20-1,few,.,CSAIDGLNGYTF,TGCAGTGCTATAGATGGTCTAAATGGCTACACCTTC
15,TRBJ1-2,TRBV11-2,.,.,CASSLDSFGRNGYTF,TGTGCCAGCAGCTTAGACTCTTTTGGCCGGAATGGCTACACCTTC
14,TRBJ2-3,TRBV19,few,.,CASSIRSETDTQYF,TGTGCCAGTAGTATCAGGTCAGAAACAGATACGCAGTATTTT
16,TRBJ2-4,TRBV4-2,many,.,CASSQDSGRGSNIQYF,TGTGCCAGCAGCCAAGATTCTGGGCGGGGTAGTAACATTCAGTACTTC
13,TRBJ2-1,TRBV29-1,few,TRBD2,CSGGGQGGNEQFF,TGCAGCGGCGGGGGGCAGGGCGGCAATGAGCAGTTCTTC
15,TRBJ1-3,TRBV6-1,many,.,CASSPGTSSGNTIYF,TGTGCCAGCAGTCCAGGGACATCTTCTGGAAACACCATATATTTT